The sequence of this T cell receptor (beta chain) was determined in a study of control samples from healthy donors and cancer patients. Clones were sequenced by immunoSEQ multiplex PCR, and TCRdb holds only the in-frame ones, with some missing. In the table there are tens of thousands of clones, approximately 94% of which are singletons. This clone showed up just a few times. Germline V CDR1 and CDR2: GTSNPN, SVGIG (reference sequence). This CDR3 is built from 17 residues. V was pared by 2 bases and J by 6 bases, with 25 bases between. This clonotype originated in a man aged 25-40 years in good health. The chain couples TRBV30 to TRBJ1-2; D not certain. Specimen: blood. The CDR3 nucleotides are TGTGCCTGGAGTCAGACGCTGGGGAAGACCCTCCGAAATGGCTACACCTTC. Translated, it gives CAWSQTLGKTLRNGYTF.